Shown below are 21 T cell receptor beta chains from a single sample sequenced in a study of glioma-infiltrating T cells after dendritic cell vaccination. Time point noted: after dendritic cell vaccination, including at tumor progression/relapse. Clones were sequenced by immunoSEQ multiplex PCR, and TCRdb holds only the in-frame ones, with some missing. The table lists roughly 88,000 clones, 81% of them singletons. Sequenced here: blood, sampled after dendritic cell vaccination. The receptors were gathered from a human donor with glioblastoma.

The chain has TRBV9 and TRBJ1-1; no reliable D call. This CDR3 is 16 amino acids long. Germline loops: CDR1 SGDLS, CDR2 YYNGEE. Trimming stripped 4 bases from V and 2 bases from J, with 18 bases between. The CDR3 here is CASSSMASPYNTEAFF. The CDR3 DNA follows: TGTGCCAGCAGCTCGATGGCCTCCCCTTATAACACTGAAGCTTTCTTT.

This clone was seen a single time. This chain connects TRBV5-1 to TRBJ2-3; D is perhaps TRBD1 (7 bases). CDR3 length: 17 residues. V lost 0 bases and J lost 0, with 14 bases in between. The germline V gene encodes CDR1 SGHRS and CDR2 YFSETQ. In nucleotides, the CDR3 is TGCGCCAGCAGCTTGGGAATCAGGGGGGCTAGCACAGATACGCAGTATTTT. Translated: CASSLGIRGASTDTQYF.

This chain connects TRBV7-3 to TRBJ1-1; D not certain. The V gene's germline CDR1 is SGHTA and CDR2 FQGTGA. V lost 0 bases and J lost 10, with 12 bases in between. The CDR3 runs 13 residues. The CDR3 loop is CASSLTSRSGAFF. The CDR3 region has the DNA TGTGCCAGCAGCTTAACTTCCCGGTCTGGAGCTTTCTTT. Full variable domain (rest looked up from reference TRBV7-3 and TRBJ1-1): GAGVSQTPSNKVTEKGKYVELRCDPISGHTALYWYRQSLGQGPEFLIYFQGTGAADDSGLPNDRFFAVRPEGSVSTLKIQRTERGDSAVYLCASSLTSRSGAFFGQGTRLTVV.

This chain links TRBV7-9 with TRBJ2-5; 8 positions match TRBD1. This CDR3 has 14 amino acids. The germline gives CDR1 SEHNR, CDR2 FQNEAQ (reference sequence). The J segment lost 4 bases and the V segment lost 3 bases, leaving 4 bases of the junction unmatched. CDR3 coding DNA: TGTGCCAGCAGCTTTACGACAGGGGCAGAGACCCAGTACTTC. It translates to CASSFTTGAETQYF.

This rearrangement joins TRBV6-1 to TRBJ1-5, with D possibly matching TRBD1 (6 bases). V was pared by 8 bases and J by 5 bases, with 19 bases between. The CDR3 consists of 15 residues. The germline CDR1 and CDR2 sequences are MNHNS and SASEGT. The CDR3 bases are TGTGCCAGCTCTAACGGGGGGGCGATCCATCAGCCCCAGCATTTT. This gives the protein CASSNGGAIHQPQHF.

There are a few counts of this clone. This chain joins TRBV6-1 and TRBJ1-2, with D possibly TRBD1 on 5 matching bases. CDR1 and CDR2 from the germline V gene are MNHNS and SASEGT. Trimming pared 7 bases from V and 4 bases from J, leaving 13 bases between. The CDR3 sequence is 13 residues long. CDR3 residues: CASKEGVSYGYTF. The CDR3, as DNA: TGTGCCAGCAAAGAAGGGGTAAGCTATGGCTACACCTTC.

This sequence joins TRBV30 and TRBJ1-4; D uncertain. V shed 0 bases and J shed 4 bases, with 6 bases lying between them. This CDR3 is 13 amino acids long. CDR1 GTSNPN and CDR2 SVGIG come from the germline V gene (reference sequence). In nucleotides, the CDR3 is TGTGCCTGGAGTGTCCAGGATAATGAAAAACTGTTTTTT. Encoded protein: CAWSVQDNEKLFF.

V usage is TRBV10-3 and J usage is TRBJ1-5, with 8 bases identical to TRBD1. V dropped 2 bases and J dropped 4; count of bases not matched to a gene: 7. The CDR3 is 16 amino acids. CDR1 is ENHRY and CDR2 is SYGVKD in the germline V gene. In DNA form, the CDR3 reads TGTGCCATCAGTGAGGAGGCAGGGGGCTTTAATCAGCCCCAGCATTTT. It codes for CAISEEAGGFNQPQHF.

CDR3 nucleotide sequence: TGTGCCACCAGCAGAGATACGGTCCAAGAGACCCAGTACTTC. Amino acid sequence: CATSRDTVQETQYF. The chain combines TRBV15 with TRBJ2-5, with D unresolved. Trimming stripped 0 bases from V and 1 base from J, with 6 bases between. Germline V CDR1 and CDR2: LNHNV, YYDKDF (reference sequence). The CDR3 covers 14 residues.

The sample holds a few counts of this clone. This sequence joins TRBV2 and TRBJ2-7, with 7 bases identical to TRBD1. The CDR3 is made up of 12 amino acids. V gave up 5 bases and J gave up 7 bases; unmatched junction bases: 5. Germline CDR1 reads SNHLY; CDR2 reads FYNNEI. Here the CDR3 DNA reads TGTGCCAGCAGTTATTCAGGGGGTGAGCAGTACTTC. This translates into CASSYSGGEQYF.

This clone was detected once. The chain has TRBV2 and TRBJ2-1; 7 positions agree with TRBD2. V gave up 10 bases and J gave up 5 bases; unmatched junction bases: 14. Germline CDR1 and CDR2: SNHLY and FYNNEI. The CDR3 contains 15 residues. The CDR3 reads CATTNRDYTHNEQFF. CDR3 in DNA: TGTGCCACCACCAACCGGGACTATACTCACAATGAGCAGTTCTTC.

The chain uses TRBV6-6 and TRBJ2-3, with D perhaps TRBD2 (6 bases). The V end was cut by 7 bases, the J end by 1 base, with 9 bases between. The CDR3 has 13 residues. Germline CDR1 MNHNY, CDR2 SVGAGI (reference sequence). CDR3 sequence: CASMASGTDTQYF. CDR3 nucleotide sequence: TGTGCCAGCATGGCTAGCGGCACAGATACGCAGTATTTT.

This clone was seen a single time. The CDR3 coding sequence is TGTGCCAGCAGTGTAGCAGGGGGCTGGACTGAAGCTTTCTTT. Its translation: CASSVAGGWTEAFF. The rearrangement links TRBV6-1 to TRBJ1-1, with 8 nucleotides matching TRBD1. The ends lost 4 bases at V and 5 bases at J; junction bases unmatched: 6. The CDR3 is made up of 14 amino acids. From germline, CDR1 is MNHNS and CDR2 SASEGT.

The chain uses TRBV29-1 and TRBJ2-1; 9 bases line up with TRBD2. Looked up from germline, CDR1 is SQVTM and CDR2 is ANQGSEA. V lost 3 bases and J lost 0; bases outside the gene matches: 6. This CDR3 has 16 residues. CDR3 sequence reads: CSVEASGTSSYNEQFF. The CDR3 DNA reads TGCAGCGTTGAGGCTAGCGGGACGAGCTCCTACAATGAGCAGTTCTTC.

The chain couples TRBV5-4 to TRBJ2-6; 10 nucleotides line up with TRBD1. V shed 4 bases, J shed 12 bases, and the junction held 4 bases outside the gene matches. Looked up from germline, CDR1 is SGHNT and CDR2 is YYREEE (reference sequence). CDR3 length equals 13 residues. In DNA form, the CDR3 reads TGTGCCAGCAGCAACCGGGACAGGGGCGTCCTGACTTTC. This gives the protein CASSNRDRGVLTF. Filled out from reference TRBV5-4 and TRBJ2-6, the complete variable domain reads ETGVTQSPTHLIKTRGQQVTLRCSSQSGHNTVSWYQQALGQGPQFIFQYYREEENGRGNFPPRFSGLQFPNYSSELNVNALELDDSALYLCASSNRDRGVLTFGAGSRLTVL.

The rearrangement joins TRBV13 to TRBJ2-2, with TRBD1 matching 9 bases. Trimming took 5 bases from V and 6 from J; bases not matched to a gene: 10. The CDR3 sequence is 16 residues long. CDR1 PRHDT and CDR2 FYEKMQ come from the germline V gene (reference sequence). CDR3 amino acids: CASSPRWGQGPGELFF. The CDR3 nucleotides are TGTGCCAGCAGCCCCCGCTGGGGACAGGGACCCGGGGAGCTGTTTTTT.

The CDR3 spells CASSQDRGLGEQFF. Written as DNA, the CDR3 is TGTGCCAGCAGTCAAGACAGGGGGCTAGGTGAGCAGTTCTTC. The chain employs TRBV2 and TRBJ2-1, with 10 bases matching TRBD1. CDR3 size: 14 residues. Germline V gene data show CDR1 as SNHLY and CDR2 as FYNNEI. V shed 5 bases and J 9 bases; nucleotides not matched to a gene: 7.

CDR3 sequence (DNA): TGTGCCAGTAGTATCCAAGCGGGAGGAACAGATACGCAGTATTTT. This encodes CASSIQAGGTDTQYF. The chain is built from TRBV19 and TRBJ2-3; 9 bases agree with TRBD2. J lost 3 bases, V lost 3 bases, and 4 bases had no gene match. The CDR3 spans 15 residues. Germline CDR1 reads LNHDA; CDR2 reads SQIVND (reference sequence).

The chain combines TRBV30 with TRBJ2-1, with TRBD2 matching over 9 bases. V dropped 2 bases and J dropped 9; count of bases not matched to a gene: 5. Germline V CDR1 and CDR2: GTSNPN, SVGIG (reference sequence). The CDR3 runs 13 residues. The CDR3 loop reads CAWSSLAGSEQFF. The CDR3 DNA reads TGTGCCTGGAGTTCGCTAGCGGGAAGTGAGCAGTTCTTC.

The genes are TRBV11-3 and TRBJ2-3, with D unclear. The CDR3 extends over 14 amino acids. Germline V CDR1 and CDR2: SGHNT, YENEEA. Trimming cost V 1 base and J 4 bases, with 9 bases left between them. CDR3 in amino acids: CASSLVFESDTQYF. For the CDR3, the DNA is TGTGCCAGCAGCTTAGTTTTCGAGTCAGATACGCAGTATTTT.

This chain connects TRBV5-4 to TRBJ2-7, with TRBD1 matching 7 bases. Germline CDR1 and CDR2: SGHNT and YYREEE (reference sequence). The CDR3 sequence is 13 residues long. Trimming cost V 4 bases and J 7 bases; bases outside gene matches: 8. The DNA of the CDR3 is TGTGCCAGCAGCCCGGACCCCAGGGGGGAGCAGTACGTC. Translated, it gives CASSPDPRGEQYV.